This TCR beta chain was identified during a study of CD8 T cells in Susac syndrome. A quantity of roughly 0.5 to 1 ug RNA underwent reverse transcription using random hexamers. TCRdb passed the immunoSEQ multiplex PCR reads through MiXCR, listing each CDR3 protein once. The sample lists around 300,000 distinct CDR3 sequences; over 75% were seen once. Bulk CD8+ and CD4+ cells came from magnetic negative isolation; CD8+ TEMRA by FACS. The sample was CD8+ T cells from PBMCs. The source is a human donor with multiple sclerosis.

CDR3 protein: CASTEIGSTPLGYGYTF. The DNA for the CDR3 is TGTGCCAGTACCGAAATAGGGTCAACGCCGTTGGGCTATGGCTACACCTTC. The V call is TRBV19, the J call TRBJ1-2, with D uncertain. This CDR3 spans 17 amino acids. V was clipped by 7 bases and J by 4 bases, with 25 bases between them. Germline-derived CDR1 and CDR2 are LNHDA and SQIVND (reference sequence).